Each of the 22 T cell receptor beta chains below was sequenced from the same sample in a study of CD8+CD57+ T cells in acquired aplastic anemia. Profiles of TCR beta VDJ and CDR3 were generated from a genomic DNA template. TCRdb passed the reads through MiXCR, listing each CDR3 protein once. The table shows under 200,000 distinct CDR3 sequences, with just under 50% occurring only once. Flow cytometry had shown expanded CD8+CD57+ cells in the patients chosen for sequencing. Material: sorted CD4+, CD8+, or CD8+CD57+ T cells (not recorded which) from PBMCs. All receptors come from a human donor with aplastic anemia.

The sample holds a few counts of this clonotype. The chain links TRBV29-1 to TRBJ1-2, with D perhaps matching TRBD1 (6 bases). The CDR3 is made up of 12 amino acids. V was pared by 5 bases and J by 5 bases, with 12 bases between. Per the germline V gene, CDR1 is SQVTM and CDR2 is ANQGSEA. This CDR3 reads CSVRGEWYGYTF. As DNA, the CDR3 is TGCAGCGTTAGGGGGGAGTGGTATGGCTACACCTTC. Using reference TRBV29-1 and TRBJ1-2 for the parts outside the CDR3, the full variable domain is SAVISQKPSRDICQRGTSLTIQCQVDSQVTMMFWYRQQPGQSLTLIATANQGSEATYESGFVIDKFPISRPNLTFSTLTVSNMSPEDSSIYLCSVRGEWYGYTFGSGTRLTVV.

This clonotype was recorded once. The chain's CDR3 is CASSLSGGAFDDTQYF. The CDR3 nucleotides read TGTGCCAGCAGCCTATCCGGAGGGGCCTTCGATGATACGCAGTATTTT. This chain joins TRBV25-1 and TRBJ2-3; perhaps TRBD2 as D (6 bases). Trimming took 6 bases from V and 6 from J, leaving 22 bases between them. This CDR3 spans 16 amino acids. The germline V gene has CDR1 MGHDK and CDR2 SYGVNS.

This clonotype came up many times. This sequence joins TRBV9 and TRBJ2-5, with 10 positions matching TRBD2. Germline V CDR1 and CDR2: SGDLS, YYNGEE. There are 17 residues in the CDR3. The ends lost 0 bases at V and 5 bases at J; junction bases unmatched: 10. In DNA form, the CDR3 reads TGTGCCAGCAGCGTAGGGGCTAGCGGGAGTATCTGGGAGACCCAGTACTTC. Amino acid sequence: CASSVGASGSIWETQYF.

This clonotype has a count of ten or more. The CDR3 sequence is CASGTLAGGPIDTQYF. CDR3 bases: TGTGCCAGCGGGACTCTAGCGGGAGGGCCCATAGATACGCAGTATTTT. The rearrangement uses TRBV5-5 and TRBJ2-3; TRBD2 matches 12 bases. Per germline, CDR1 SGHKS and CDR2 YYEKEE (reference sequence). CDR3 size: 16 residues. Losses at the gene ends were 7 bases for V and 5 bases for J; bases not matched to a gene: 11.

This clonotype came up a few times. The genes are TRBV6-1 and TRBJ2-1, with 7 bases that match TRBD1. Germline lookup yields CDR1 MNHNS and CDR2 SASEGT. This CDR3 comprises 15 residues. J lost 3 bases, V lost 5 bases, and 7 bases had no gene match. DNA for the CDR3: TGTGCCAGCAGTAAATCGGGACAGTTCTACAATGAGCAGTTCTTC. This sequence encodes CASSKSGQFYNEQFF.

The table lists this clonotype with many counts. The V and J genes are TRBV7-9 and TRBJ1-2, with TRBD1 matching 9 bases. The germline gives CDR1 SEHNR, CDR2 FQNEAQ (reference sequence). The CDR3 loop spans 18 amino acids. V shed 5 bases, J shed 8 bases, and the junction held 21 bases outside the gene matches. The CDR3 sequence: CASSPRRDRAFLGKGYTF. CDR3 DNA sequence: TGTGCCAGCAGCCCGCGCCGGGACAGGGCCTTTTTGGGGAAGGGCTACACCTTC.

The J gene is TRBJ1-1, the V gene TRBV10-3; D is unclear. The CDR3 length is 14 residues. Germline-derived CDR1 and CDR2 are ENHRY and SYGVKD. V lost 3 bases and J lost 1, with 9 bases in between. The CDR3 loop is CAISDGFGNTEAFF. In DNA, the CDR3 is TGTGCCATCAGTGACGGGTTCGGGAACACTGAAGCTTTCTTT.

This clonotype was recorded many times. The rearrangement uses TRBV24-1 and TRBJ1-3, with D possibly being TRBD1 (6 bases). This CDR3 comprises 14 residues. The germline V and J ends were trimmed by 12 bases and 3 bases, with 17 bases remaining between them. Germline CDR1 is KGHDR and CDR2 is SFDVKD. The CDR3 DNA is TGTGCCCCCTCGGGGGGGGACAATGGAAACACCATATATTTT. Amino acid sequence: CAPSGGDNGNTIYF.

There are a few counts of this clonotype. The rearrangement uses TRBV29-1 and TRBJ1-1; D is perhaps TRBD1 (5 bases). Germline loops: CDR1 SQVTM, CDR2 ANQGSEA. The CDR3 spans 11 residues. V was trimmed by 4 bases and J by 4 bases, leaving 7 bases between them. The CDR3 nucleotides are TGCAGCGTTGGGGGCAGCACTGAAGCTTTCTTT. This sequence encodes CSVGGSTEAFF. The whole variable domain, remainder taken from reference TRBV29-1 and TRBJ1-1, is SAVISQKPSRDICQRGTSLTIQCQVDSQVTMMFWYRQQPGQSLTLIATANQGSEATYESGFVIDKFPISRPNLTFSTLTVSNMSPEDSSIYLCSVGGSTEAFFGQGTRLTVV.

This clonotype was found many times. This sequence may be a read error, since a much larger clone differs from it by one base. This sequence joins TRBV2 and TRBJ1-5; 7 positions agree with TRBD1. The germline gives CDR1 SNHLY, CDR2 FYNNEI. The CDR3 is made up of 14 amino acids. In nucleotides, the CDR3 is TGTGCCGGCAGTAAAGACAGGGACCATCAGCCCCAGCATTTT. As protein: CAGSKDRDHQPQHF.

This clonotype was observed once. The rearrangement joins TRBV7-8 to TRBJ2-5, with 14 bases matching TRBD2. The junction had 3 bases not matched to a gene; V was cut back by 4 bases and J by 5 bases. This CDR3 region has 15 residues. Germline V gene data show CDR1 as SGHVS and CDR2 as FQNEAQ. CDR3 nucleotides: TGTGCCAGCAGCTGGAGACTAGCGGGAGGGGAGACCCAGTACTTC. Its protein is CASSWRLAGGETQYF.

The chain joins TRBV20-1 to TRBJ2-2; D call uncertain. CDR1 DFQATT and CDR2 SNEGSKA come from the germline V gene (reference sequence). The length of the CDR3 is 12 residues. V was shortened by 3 bases and J by 7 bases, with 9 bases between the two germline ends. The CDR3 spells CSASDGFGELFF. In DNA form, the CDR3 reads TGCAGTGCTAGTGACGGGTTCGGGGAGCTGTTTTTT.

This clonotype has a count of ten or more. The chain recombines TRBV20-1 with TRBJ1-5, with D tentatively TRBD1 (5 bases). Germline-derived CDR1 and CDR2 are DFQATT and SNEGSKA (reference sequence). The CDR3 runs to 14 residues. The V gene lost 0 bases and the J gene lost 9 bases, with 15 bases spanning the gap. The CDR3 DNA is TGCAGTGCTAGAGATAGGAGGGTCCAGGGGCCCCAGCATTTT. Amino acid sequence: CSARDRRVQGPQHF.

This clonotype has at least ten counts. This chain uses TRBV20-1 with TRBJ1-5; 7 bases agree with TRBD1. The germline V gene has CDR1 DFQATT and CDR2 SNEGSKA (reference sequence). V trimming: 6 bases; J trimming: 2 bases; junction bases outside the gene matches: 10. This CDR3 spans 15 amino acids. The DNA of the CDR3 is TGCAGTGCCAACAGGGGTTGGTTCGGCAATCAGCCCCAGCATTTT. Its translation is CSANRGWFGNQPQHF.

This clonotype occurred a few times. The chain recombines TRBV7-8 with TRBJ2-5, with D tentatively TRBD1 (5 bases). V lost 1 base, J lost 1 base, and 10 bases lay in between. The V gene's germline CDR1 is SGHVS and CDR2 FQNEAQ. This CDR3 has 15 amino acids. CDR3 amino acids: CASSLVRVVQETQYF. The CDR3 DNA reads TGTGCCAGCAGCTTAGTCAGGGTCGTCCAAGAGACCCAGTACTTC.

On this clonotype itself: Compared with germline, one end of the junction differs, possibly owing to a read error. This sequence joins TRBV10-3 and TRBJ2-1; the D call may be TRBD1 or TRBD2 (6 bases each). The CDR3 length is 14 residues. CDR1 and CDR2 from the germline V gene are ENHRY and SYGVKD. Here the CDR3 reads CAIRGGRSYDEQFF. DNA of the CDR3: TGTGCCATCAGGGGGGGCAGATCCTACGATGAGCAGTTCTTC.

The chain is built from TRBV18 and TRBJ1-1; D gene uncertain. The V end lost 2 bases, the J end lost 7 bases, and 14 bases lay between the germline ends. The CDR3 consists of 14 residues. From germline, CDR1 is KGHSH and CDR2 LQKENI. The CDR3 loop reads CASSPGFEVFEAFF. CDR3 DNA: TGTGCCAGCTCACCAGGGTTTGAGGTGTTTGAAGCTTTCTTT.

This clonotype turned up a few times. This rearrangement joins TRBV5-8 to TRBJ2-3; no clear D gene. Trimming pared 7 bases from V and 0 bases from J, leaving 9 bases between. This CDR3 comprises 13 residues. Germline assignment: CDR1 SGHTS and CDR2 YDEGEE. The CDR3 region has the DNA TGTGCCAGCCGGGCACGTAGCACAGATACGCAGTATTTT. This sequence encodes CASRARSTDTQYF. Based on the CDR3 plus reference TRBV5-8 and TRBJ2-3, the full variable domain is EAGVTQSPTHLIKTRGQQATLRCSPISGHTSVYWYQQALGLGLQFLLWYDEGEERNRGNFPPRFSGRQFPNYSSELNVNALELEDSALYLCASRARSTDTQYFGPGTRLTVL.

The count of this clonotype is one. One end of the junction does not line up with germline, which may come from a read error. This chain joins TRBV4-2 and TRBJ2-7, with D perhaps being TRBD1 or TRBD2 (5 bases each). The CDR3 has 13 residues. Germline assignment: CDR1 LGHNA and CDR2 YNFKEQ. The CDR3 nucleotides read TGTGCCAGCAGCCCAGATCGGGGCGGCCCGGCGCACTTC. Translating gives CASSPDRGGPAHF.

This clonotype was picked up many times. This chain connects TRBV11-3 to TRBJ2-1, with D perhaps TRBD2 (6 bases). The V end was cut by 5 bases, the J end by 3 bases, with 8 bases between. In germline, CDR1 is SGHNT, CDR2 YENEEA. The CDR3 is made up of 13 amino acids. The CDR3: CASSLGLYNEQFF. In nucleotides, the CDR3 is TGTGCCAGCAGCCTGGGACTCTACAATGAGCAGTTCTTC.

The chain has TRBV2 and TRBJ1-1; the match to TRBD1 covers 9 bases. CDR1 and CDR2 (germline): SNHLY, FYNNEI. With 2 bases clipped from V and 11 bases from J, the junction kept 6 bases outside the gene matches. This CDR3 comprises 13 residues. CDR3 DNA sequence: TGTGCCAGCAGTGAATCGCCAGACAGGGGGGCTTTCTTT. Its translation is CASSESPDRGAFF.

This clonotype appeared many times. The chain recombines TRBV24-1 with TRBJ1-1, with D hard to call. The V gene lost 8 bases and the J gene lost 1 base, with 13 bases spanning the gap. This CDR3 contains 14 residues. Germline CDR1 reads KGHDR; CDR2 reads SFDVKD. The DNA of the CDR3 is TGTGCCACCATAGGCGGAGTGGGGAACACTGAAGCTTTCTTT. It specifies CATIGGVGNTEAFF.